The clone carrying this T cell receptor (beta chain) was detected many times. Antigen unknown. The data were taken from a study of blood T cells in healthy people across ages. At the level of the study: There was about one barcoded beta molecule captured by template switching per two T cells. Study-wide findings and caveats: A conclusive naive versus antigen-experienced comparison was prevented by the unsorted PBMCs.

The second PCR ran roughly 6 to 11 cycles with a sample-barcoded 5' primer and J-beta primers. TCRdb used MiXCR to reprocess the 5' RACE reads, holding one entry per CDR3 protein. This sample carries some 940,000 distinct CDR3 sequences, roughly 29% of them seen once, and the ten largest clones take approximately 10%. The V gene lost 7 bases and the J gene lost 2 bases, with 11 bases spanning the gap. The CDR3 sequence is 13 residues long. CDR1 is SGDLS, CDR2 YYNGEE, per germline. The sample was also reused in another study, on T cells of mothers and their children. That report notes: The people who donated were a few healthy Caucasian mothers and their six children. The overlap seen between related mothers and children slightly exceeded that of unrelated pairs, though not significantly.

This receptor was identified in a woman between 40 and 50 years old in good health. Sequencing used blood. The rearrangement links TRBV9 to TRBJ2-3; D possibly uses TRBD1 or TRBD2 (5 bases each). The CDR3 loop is CASGDRFTDTQYF. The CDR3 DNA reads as TGTGCCAGCGGGGACCGCTTCACAGATACGCAGTATTTT.